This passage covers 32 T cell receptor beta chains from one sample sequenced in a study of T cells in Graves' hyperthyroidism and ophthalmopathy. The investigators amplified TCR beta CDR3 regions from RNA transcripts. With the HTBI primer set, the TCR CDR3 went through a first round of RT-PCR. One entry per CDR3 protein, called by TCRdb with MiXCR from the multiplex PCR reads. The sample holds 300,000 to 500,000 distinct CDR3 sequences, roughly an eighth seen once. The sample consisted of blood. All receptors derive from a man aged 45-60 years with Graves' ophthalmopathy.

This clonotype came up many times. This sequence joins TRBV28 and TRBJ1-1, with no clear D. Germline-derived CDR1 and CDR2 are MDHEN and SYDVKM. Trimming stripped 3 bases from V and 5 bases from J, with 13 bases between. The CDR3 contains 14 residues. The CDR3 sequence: CASSLVGRGTEAFF. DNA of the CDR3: TGTGCCAGCAGTTTGGTGGGTCGGGGAACTGAAGCTTTCTTT. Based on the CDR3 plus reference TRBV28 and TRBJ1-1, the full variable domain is DVKVTQSSRYLVKRTGEKVFLECVQDMDHENMFWYRQDPGLGLRLIYFSYDVKMKEKGDIPEGYSVSREKKERFSLILESASTNQTSMYLCASSLVGRGTEAFFGQGTRLTVV.

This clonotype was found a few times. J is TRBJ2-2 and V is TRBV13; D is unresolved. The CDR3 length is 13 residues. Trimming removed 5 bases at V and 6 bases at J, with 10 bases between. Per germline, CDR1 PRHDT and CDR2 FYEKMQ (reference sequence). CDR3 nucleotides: TGTGCCAGCAGCCCCAGTCCGGCCGGGGAGCTGTTTTTT. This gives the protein CASSPSPAGELFF.

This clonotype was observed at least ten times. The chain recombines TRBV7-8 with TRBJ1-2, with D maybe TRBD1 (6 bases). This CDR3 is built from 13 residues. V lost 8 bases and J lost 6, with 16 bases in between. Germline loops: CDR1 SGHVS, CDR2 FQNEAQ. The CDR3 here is CASARGFSDGYTF. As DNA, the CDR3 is TGTGCCAGCGCCAGGGGTTTTAGCGATGGCTACACCTTC.

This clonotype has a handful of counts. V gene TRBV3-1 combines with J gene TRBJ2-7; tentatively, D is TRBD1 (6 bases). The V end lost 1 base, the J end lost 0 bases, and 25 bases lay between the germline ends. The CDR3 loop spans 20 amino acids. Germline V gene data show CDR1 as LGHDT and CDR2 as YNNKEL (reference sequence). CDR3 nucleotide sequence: TGTGCCAGCAGCCAAGGACCCCTCCGCAAAACAGGGCGCCCCTCCTACGAGCAGTACTTC. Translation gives CASSQGPLRKTGRPSYEQYF.

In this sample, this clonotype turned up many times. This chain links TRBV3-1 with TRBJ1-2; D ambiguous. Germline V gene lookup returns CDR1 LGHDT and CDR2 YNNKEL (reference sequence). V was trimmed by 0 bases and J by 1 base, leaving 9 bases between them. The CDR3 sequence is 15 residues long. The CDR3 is CASSQELGINYGYTF. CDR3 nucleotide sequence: TGTGCCAGCAGCCAAGAGTTAGGGATTAACTATGGCTACACCTTC.

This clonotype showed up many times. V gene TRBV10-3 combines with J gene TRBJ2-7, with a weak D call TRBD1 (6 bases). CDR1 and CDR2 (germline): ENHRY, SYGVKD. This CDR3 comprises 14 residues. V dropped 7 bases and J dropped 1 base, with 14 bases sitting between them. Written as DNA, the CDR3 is TGTGCCATCACCCCGGGACATCGGTCCTACGAGCAGTACTTC. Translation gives CAITPGHRSYEQYF.

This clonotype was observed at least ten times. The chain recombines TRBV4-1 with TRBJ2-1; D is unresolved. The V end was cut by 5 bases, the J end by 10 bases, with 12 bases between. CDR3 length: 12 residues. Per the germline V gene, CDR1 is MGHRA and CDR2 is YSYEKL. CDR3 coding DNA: TGCGCCAGCAGCTCGCAGATAGGGGAGCAGTTCTTC. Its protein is CASSSQIGEQFF.

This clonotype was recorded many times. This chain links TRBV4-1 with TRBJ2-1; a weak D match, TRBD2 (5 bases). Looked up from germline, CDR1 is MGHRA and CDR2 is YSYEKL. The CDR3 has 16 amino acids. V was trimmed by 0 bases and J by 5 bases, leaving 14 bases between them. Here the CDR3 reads CASSQERSGTDNEQFF. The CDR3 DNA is TGCGCCAGCAGCCAAGAGAGAAGCGGAACCGACAATGAGCAGTTCTTC.

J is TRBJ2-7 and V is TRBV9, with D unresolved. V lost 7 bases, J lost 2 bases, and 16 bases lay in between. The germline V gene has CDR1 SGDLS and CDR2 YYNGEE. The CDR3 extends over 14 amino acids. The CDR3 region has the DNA TGTGCCAGCGCCGTTACGGCTCAGACCTACGAGCAGTACTTC. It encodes CASAVTAQTYEQYF.

CDR3 DNA: TGTGCCAGCAGTGGAGGGACAGGGGGCGCAGACAATCAGCCCCAGCATTTT. It specifies CASSGGTGGADNQPQHF. The J gene is TRBJ1-5, the V gene TRBV6-1; 12 bases match TRBD1. Germline CDR1 is MNHNS and CDR2 is SASEGT. Trimming cost V 4 bases and J 3 bases; bases outside gene matches: 7. This CDR3 region has 17 residues.

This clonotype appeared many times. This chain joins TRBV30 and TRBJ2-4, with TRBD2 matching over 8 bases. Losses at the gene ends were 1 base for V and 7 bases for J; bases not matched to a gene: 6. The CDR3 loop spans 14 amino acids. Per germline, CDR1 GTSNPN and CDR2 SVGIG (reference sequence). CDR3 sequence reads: CAWSAGTGGNIQYF. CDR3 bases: TGTGCCTGGAGTGCCGGGACGGGGGGGAACATTCAGTACTTC.

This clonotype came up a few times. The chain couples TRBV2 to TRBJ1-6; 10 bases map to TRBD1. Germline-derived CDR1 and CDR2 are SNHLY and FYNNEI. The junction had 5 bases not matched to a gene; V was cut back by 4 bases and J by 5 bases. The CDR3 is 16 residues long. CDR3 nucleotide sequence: TGTGCCAGCAGTGCGGACAGGGGGTCAGATAATTCACCCCTCCACTTT. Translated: CASSADRGSDNSPLHF.

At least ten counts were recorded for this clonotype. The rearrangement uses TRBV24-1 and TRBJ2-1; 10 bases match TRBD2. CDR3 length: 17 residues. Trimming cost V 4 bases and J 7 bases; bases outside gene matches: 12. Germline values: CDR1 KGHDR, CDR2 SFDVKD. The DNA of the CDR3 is TGTGCCACCAGTGAATATAATAGCGGGAGGAGCAGAAATGAGCAGTTCTTC. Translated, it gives CATSEYNSGRSRNEQFF.

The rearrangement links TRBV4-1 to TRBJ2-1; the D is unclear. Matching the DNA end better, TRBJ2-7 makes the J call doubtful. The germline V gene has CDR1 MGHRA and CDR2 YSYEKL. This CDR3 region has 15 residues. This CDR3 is CASSQEQNSYNEQYF. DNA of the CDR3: TGCGCCAGCAGCCAAGAACAGAACTCCTACAATGAGCAGTACTTC.

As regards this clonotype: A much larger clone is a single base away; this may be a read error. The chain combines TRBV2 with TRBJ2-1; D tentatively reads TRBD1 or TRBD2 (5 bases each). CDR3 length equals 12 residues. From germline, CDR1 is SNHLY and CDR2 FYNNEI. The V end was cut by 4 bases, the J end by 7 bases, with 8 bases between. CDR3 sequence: CASSVWGNEQFF. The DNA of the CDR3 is TGTGCCAGCAGTGTCTGGGGGAATGAGCAGTTCTTC. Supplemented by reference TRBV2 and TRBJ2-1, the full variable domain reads EPEVTQTPSHQVTQMGQEVILRCVPISNHLYFYWYRQILGQKVEFLVSFYNNEISEKSEIFDDQFSVERPDGSNFTLKIRSTKLEDSAMYFCASSVWGNEQFFGPGTRLTVL.

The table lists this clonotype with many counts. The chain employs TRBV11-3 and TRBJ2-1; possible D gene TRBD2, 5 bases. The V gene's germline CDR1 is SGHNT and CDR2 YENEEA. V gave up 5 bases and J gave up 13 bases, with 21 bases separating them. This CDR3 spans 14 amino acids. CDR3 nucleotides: TGTGCCAGCAGCCCCGGGGTGTGGGAGATGGAACAGTTCTTC. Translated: CASSPGVWEMEQFF.

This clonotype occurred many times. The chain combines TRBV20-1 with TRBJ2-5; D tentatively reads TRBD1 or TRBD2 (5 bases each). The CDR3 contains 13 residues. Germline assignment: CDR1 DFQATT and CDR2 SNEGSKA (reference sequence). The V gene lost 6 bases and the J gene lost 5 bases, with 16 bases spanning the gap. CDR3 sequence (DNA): TGCAGTGCACATCCAGGGTGGAGGGAGACCCAGTACTTC. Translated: CSAHPGWRETQYF.

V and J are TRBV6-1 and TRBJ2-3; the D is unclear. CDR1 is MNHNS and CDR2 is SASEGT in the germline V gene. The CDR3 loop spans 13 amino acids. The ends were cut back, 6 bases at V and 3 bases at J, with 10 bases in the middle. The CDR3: CASRRSQTDTQYF. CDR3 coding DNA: TGTGCCAGCAGGAGAAGTCAAACAGATACGCAGTATTTT.

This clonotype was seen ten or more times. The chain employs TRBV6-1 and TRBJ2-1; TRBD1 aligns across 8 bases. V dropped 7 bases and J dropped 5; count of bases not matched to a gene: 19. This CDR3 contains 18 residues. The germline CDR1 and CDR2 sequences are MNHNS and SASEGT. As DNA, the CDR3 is TGTGCCAGCACCAACGGACAGGGCCTTCCTACTAGCCACAATGAGCAGTTCTTC. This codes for CASTNGQGLPTSHNEQFF.

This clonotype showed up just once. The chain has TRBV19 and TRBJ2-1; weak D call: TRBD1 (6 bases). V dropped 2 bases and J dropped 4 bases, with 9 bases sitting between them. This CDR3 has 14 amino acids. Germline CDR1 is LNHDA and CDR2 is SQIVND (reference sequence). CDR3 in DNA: TGTGCCAGTAGTATACAGACAGGTTACAATGAGCAGTTCTTC. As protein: CASSIQTGYNEQFF.

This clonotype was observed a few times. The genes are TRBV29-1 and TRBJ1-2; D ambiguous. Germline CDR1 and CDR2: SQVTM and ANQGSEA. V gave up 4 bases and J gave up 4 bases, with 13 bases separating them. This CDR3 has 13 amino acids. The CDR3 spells CSVAAGEGYGYTF. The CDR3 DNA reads TGCAGCGTTGCCGCCGGGGAGGGCTATGGCTACACCTTC.

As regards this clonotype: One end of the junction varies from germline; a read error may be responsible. CDR3 DNA sequence: TGTGCCGGCAGCGTAGGCGCAAATACCTACAATGAGCAGTTCTTC. Translated: CAGSVGANTYNEQFF. The chain joins TRBV9 to TRBJ2-1; D gene ambiguous. Germline V CDR1 and CDR2: SGDLS, YYNGEE. The CDR3 sequence is 15 residues long.

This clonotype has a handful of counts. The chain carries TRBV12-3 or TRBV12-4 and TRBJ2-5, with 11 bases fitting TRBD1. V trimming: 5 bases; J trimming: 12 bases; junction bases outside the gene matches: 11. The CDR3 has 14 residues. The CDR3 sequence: CASSRTGGGRRKYF. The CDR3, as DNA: TGTGCCAGCAGTCGGACAGGGGGCGGGAGACGAAAGTACTTC.

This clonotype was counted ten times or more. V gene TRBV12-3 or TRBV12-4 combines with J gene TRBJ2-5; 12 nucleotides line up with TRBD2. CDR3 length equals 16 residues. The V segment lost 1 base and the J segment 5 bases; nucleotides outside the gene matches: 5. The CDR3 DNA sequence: TGTGCCAGCAGTTTAGGGCTAGCGGGAGGGCGGGAGACCCAGTACTTC. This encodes CASSLGLAGGRETQYF.

The CDR3 protein is CATSRVGSPFMNTEAFF. CDR3 in DNA: TGTGCCACCAGCAGAGTAGGGTCACCTTTCATGAACACTGAAGCTTTCTTT. The chain combines TRBV15 with TRBJ1-1; D ambiguous. Trimming removed 1 base at V and 0 bases at J, with 15 bases between. Germline CDR1 LNHNV, CDR2 YYDKDF (reference sequence). The CDR3 sequence is 17 residues long.

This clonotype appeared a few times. CDR3 bases: TGTGCCAGCAGCCTCCCCCGGGGGACTAGCGGGAGGTTCTCCTACGAGCAGTACTTC. Translation: CASSLPRGTSGRFSYEQYF. The chain joins TRBV6-1 to TRBJ2-7, with 15 nucleotides matching TRBD2. The CDR3 is 19 amino acids. Germline lookup yields CDR1 MNHNS and CDR2 SASEGT. J was trimmed by 0 bases and V by 6 bases; bases with no gene match: 12.

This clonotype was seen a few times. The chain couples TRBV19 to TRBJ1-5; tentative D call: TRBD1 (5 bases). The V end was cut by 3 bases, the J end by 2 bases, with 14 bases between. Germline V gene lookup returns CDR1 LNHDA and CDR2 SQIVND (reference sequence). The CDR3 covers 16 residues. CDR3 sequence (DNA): TGTGCCAGTAGTATGCTGAGGGGCCGCGGCAATCAGCCCCAGCATTTT. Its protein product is CASSMLRGRGNQPQHF.

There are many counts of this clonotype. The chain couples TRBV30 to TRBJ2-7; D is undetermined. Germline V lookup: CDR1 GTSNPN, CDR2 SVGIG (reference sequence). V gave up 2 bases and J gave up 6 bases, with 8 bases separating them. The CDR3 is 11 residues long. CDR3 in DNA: TGTGCCTGGAGTCTAGGAGCCGAGCAGTACTTC. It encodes CAWSLGAEQYF.

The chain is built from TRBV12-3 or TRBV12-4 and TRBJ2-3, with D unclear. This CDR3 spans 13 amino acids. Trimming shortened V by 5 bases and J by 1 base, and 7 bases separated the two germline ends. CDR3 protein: CASSPFGTDTQYF. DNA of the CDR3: TGTGCCAGCAGTCCCTTTGGCACAGATACGCAGTATTTT.

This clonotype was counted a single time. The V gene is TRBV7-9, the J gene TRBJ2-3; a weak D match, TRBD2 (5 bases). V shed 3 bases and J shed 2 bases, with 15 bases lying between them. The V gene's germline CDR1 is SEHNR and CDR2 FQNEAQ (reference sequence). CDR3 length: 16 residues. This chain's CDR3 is CASSFGRASTTDTQYF. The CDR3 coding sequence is TGTGCCAGCAGCTTTGGGCGGGCTAGCACCACAGATACGCAGTATTTT.

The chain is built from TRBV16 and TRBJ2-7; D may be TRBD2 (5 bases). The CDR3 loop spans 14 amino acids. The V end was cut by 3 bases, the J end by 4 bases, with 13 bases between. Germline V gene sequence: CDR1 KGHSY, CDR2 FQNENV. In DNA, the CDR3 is TGTGCCAGCAGCCAGACGGGATCAATTTACGAGCAGTACTTC. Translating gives CASSQTGSIYEQYF.

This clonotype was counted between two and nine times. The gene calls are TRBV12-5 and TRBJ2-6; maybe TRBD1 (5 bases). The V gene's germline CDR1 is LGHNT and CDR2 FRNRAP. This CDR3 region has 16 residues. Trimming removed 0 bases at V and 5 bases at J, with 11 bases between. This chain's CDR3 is CASGLVLGQRANVLTF. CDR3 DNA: TGTGCTAGTGGTTTGGTCTTGGGGCAAAGGGCCAACGTCCTGACTTTC.